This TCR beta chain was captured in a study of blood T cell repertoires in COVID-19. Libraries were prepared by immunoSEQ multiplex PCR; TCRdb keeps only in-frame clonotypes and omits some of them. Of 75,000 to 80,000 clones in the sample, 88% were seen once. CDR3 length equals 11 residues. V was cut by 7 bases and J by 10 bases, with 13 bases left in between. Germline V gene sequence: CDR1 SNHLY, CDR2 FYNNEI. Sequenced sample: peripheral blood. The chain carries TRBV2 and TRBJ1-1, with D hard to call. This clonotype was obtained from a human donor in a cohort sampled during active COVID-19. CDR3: CASKGEGVAFF. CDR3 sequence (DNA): TGTGCCAGCAAAGGAGAGGGCGTAGCTTTCTTT. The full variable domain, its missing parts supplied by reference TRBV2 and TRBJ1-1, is EPEVTQTPSHQVTQMGQEVILRCVPISNHLYFYWYRQILGQKVEFLVSFYNNEISEKSEIFDDQFSVERPDGSNFTLKIRSTKLEDSAMYFCASKGEGVAFFGQGTRLTVV.